This TCR beta chain was captured in a study of CD8+CD57+ T cells in acquired aplastic anemia. Overall study: Across the sorted CD4+ and CD8+ cells, DNA amounts averaged around 3.2 ug. Study-wide points: Both patients and controls carried the same twenty-nine CD8+ CDR3 sequences. The study found no significant CD8+ Simpson's diversity difference between patients and controls.

This clonotype was seen a single time. No antigen is known for it. The junction shows a germline mismatch at one end, possibly a read error. Genomic DNA was employed as the template in profiling TCR beta VDJ and CDR3. TCRdb reprocessed the reads with MiXCR, giving one entry per CDR3 protein. In the table there are 150,000 to 200,000 distinct CDR3 sequences, around 65% of which are singletons. The CDR3 is 13 amino acids. Germline CDR1 is SGHTA and CDR2 is FQGTGA. The sequenced sample was sorted CD4+, CD8+, or CD8+CD57+ T cells (not recorded which) from PBMCs. This receptor was obtained from a human donor with severe aplastic anemia or a healthy control (not recorded which). V gene TRBV7-3 combines with J gene TRBJ2-1, with D tentatively TRBD1 or TRBD2 (5 bases each). CDR3 amino acids: CASSQDSFRDQFF. The CDR3 region has the DNA TGCGCCAGCAGCCAAGATTCTTTCAGGGACCAGTTCTTC.